This passage covers 3 T cell receptor beta chains from one sample sequenced in a study of blood T cell repertoires in COVID-19. Some clones are missing from TCRdb's copy, which holds only in-frame ones; the method was immunoSEQ multiplex PCR. The sample carries roughly 230,000 clones, about 80% recorded once. Sequencing was performed on peripheral blood. These receptors were collected from a man aged 45-60 years with active or convalescent COVID-19.

V and J are TRBV11-3 and TRBJ2-7; a weak D match, TRBD2 (6 bases). The CDR3 runs 14 residues. Germline CDR1 is SGHNT and CDR2 is YENEEA. Trimming took 5 bases from V and 0 from J, leaving 11 bases between them. CDR3 nucleotides: TGTGCCAGCAGCGATGAGGACTACTCCTACGAGCAGTACTTC. Translating it yields CASSDEDYSYEQYF.

This rearrangement joins TRBV5-4 to TRBJ2-5; 13 bases line up with TRBD2. The CDR3 runs 17 residues. Germline loops: CDR1 SGHNT, CDR2 YYREEE (reference sequence). With V trimmed by 4 bases and J by 3 bases, 9 bases remained unmatched. Here the CDR3 DNA reads TGTGCCAGCAGCAAGGGACTAGCGGGGCGATCAGAAGAGACCCAGTACTTC. Protein product: CASSKGLAGRSEETQYF.

The CDR3 DNA sequence: TGTGCCACCCTTCCGACTAGCGGGGGTACGTATGAGCAGTTCTTC. Its translation is CATLPTSGGTYEQFF. The chain uses TRBV10-3 and TRBJ2-1; the match to TRBD2 covers 12 bases. The germline CDR1 and CDR2 sequences are ENHRY and SYGVKD. The CDR3 is 15 residues long. V was pared by 10 bases and J by 8 bases, with 12 bases of the junction left unmatched.